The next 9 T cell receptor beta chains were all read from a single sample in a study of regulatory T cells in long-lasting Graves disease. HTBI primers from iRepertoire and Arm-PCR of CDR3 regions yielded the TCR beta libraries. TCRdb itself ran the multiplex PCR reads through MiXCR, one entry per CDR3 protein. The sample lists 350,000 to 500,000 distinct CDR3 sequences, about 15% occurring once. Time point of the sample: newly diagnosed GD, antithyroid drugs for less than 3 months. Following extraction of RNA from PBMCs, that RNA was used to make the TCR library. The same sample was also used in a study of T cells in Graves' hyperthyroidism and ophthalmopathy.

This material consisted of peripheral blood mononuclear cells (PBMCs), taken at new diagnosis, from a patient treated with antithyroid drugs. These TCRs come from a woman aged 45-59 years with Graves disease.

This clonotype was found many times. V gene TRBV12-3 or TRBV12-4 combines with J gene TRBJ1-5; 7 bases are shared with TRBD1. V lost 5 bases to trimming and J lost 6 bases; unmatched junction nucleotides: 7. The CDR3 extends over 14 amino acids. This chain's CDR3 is CASSEGAPGQPQHF. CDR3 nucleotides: TGTGCCAGCAGTGAGGGGGCTCCGGGTCAGCCCCAGCATTTT.

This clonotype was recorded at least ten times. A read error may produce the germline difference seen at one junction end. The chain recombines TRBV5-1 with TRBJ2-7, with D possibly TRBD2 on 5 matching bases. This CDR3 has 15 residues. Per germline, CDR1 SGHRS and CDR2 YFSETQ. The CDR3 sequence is CASSLTLGSSYEQYF. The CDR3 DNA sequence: TGTGCCAGCAGCTTGACGCTGGGGAGTTCCTACGAGCAGTACTTC.

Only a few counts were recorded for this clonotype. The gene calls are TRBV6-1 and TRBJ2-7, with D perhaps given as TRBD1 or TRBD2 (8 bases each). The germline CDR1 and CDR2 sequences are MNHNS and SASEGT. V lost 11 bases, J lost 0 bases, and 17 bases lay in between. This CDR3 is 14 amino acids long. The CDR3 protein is CAADRAGGSYEQYF. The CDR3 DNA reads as TGTGCCGCGGACAGGGCGGGGGGCTCCTACGAGCAGTACTTC.

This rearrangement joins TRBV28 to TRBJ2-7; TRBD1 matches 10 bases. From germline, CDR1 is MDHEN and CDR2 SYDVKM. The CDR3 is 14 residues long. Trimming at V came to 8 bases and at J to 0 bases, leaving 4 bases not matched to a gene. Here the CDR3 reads CASSWDRGSYEQYF. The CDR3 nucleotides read TGTGCCAGCTCTTGGGACAGGGGCTCCTACGAGCAGTACTTC.

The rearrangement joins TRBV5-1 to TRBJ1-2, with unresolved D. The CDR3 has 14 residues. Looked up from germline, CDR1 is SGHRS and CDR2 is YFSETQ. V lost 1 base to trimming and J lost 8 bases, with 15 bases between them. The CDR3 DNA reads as TGCGCCAGCAGCTTGATGGTAGCGAGTTACGGCTACACCTTC. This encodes CASSLMVASYGYTF.

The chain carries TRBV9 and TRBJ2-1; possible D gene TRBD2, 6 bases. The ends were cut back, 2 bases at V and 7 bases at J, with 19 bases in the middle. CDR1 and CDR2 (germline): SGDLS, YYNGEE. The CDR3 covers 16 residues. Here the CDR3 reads CASSVSREKAGNEQFF. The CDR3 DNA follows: TGTGCCAGCAGCGTTTCCCGGGAGAAAGCTGGGAATGAGCAGTTCTTC.

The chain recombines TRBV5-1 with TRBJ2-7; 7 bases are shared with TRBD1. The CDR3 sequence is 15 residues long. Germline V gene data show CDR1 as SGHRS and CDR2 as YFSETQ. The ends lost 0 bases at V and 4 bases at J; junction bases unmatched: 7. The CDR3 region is CASSLETGKRYEQYF. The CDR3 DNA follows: TGCGCCAGCAGCTTGGAGACAGGGAAAAGGTACGAGCAGTACTTC.

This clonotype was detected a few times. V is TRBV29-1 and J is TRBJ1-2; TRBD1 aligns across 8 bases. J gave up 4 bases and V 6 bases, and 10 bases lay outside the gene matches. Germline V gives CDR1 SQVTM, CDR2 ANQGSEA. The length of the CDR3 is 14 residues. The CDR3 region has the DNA TGCAGCGTGGATTCTCCACAGGGGGTCTATGGCTACACCTTC. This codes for CSVDSPQGVYGYTF.

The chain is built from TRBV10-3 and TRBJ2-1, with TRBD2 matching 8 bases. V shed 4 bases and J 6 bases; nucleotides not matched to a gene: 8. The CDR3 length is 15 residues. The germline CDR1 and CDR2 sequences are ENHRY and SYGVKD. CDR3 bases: TGTGCCATCAGTGTTGACCGGGAGGGATCCAATGAGCAGTTCTTC. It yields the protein CAISVDREGSNEQFF.